Following are 8 T cell receptor beta chains from one sample sequenced in a study of T cell responses to AZD1222 COVID-19 vaccine. Produced via immunoSEQ multiplex PCR; TCRdb's table is partial and in-frame only. The profile shows 100,000 or so clones, approximately 96% of them singletons. The source was peripheral blood, collected on day 0 of AZD1222 vaccination. These TCRs come from an adult in good health.

The chain links TRBV18 to TRBJ1-1, with no clear D. The ends were cut back, 5 bases at V and 3 bases at J, with 10 bases in the middle. The CDR3 runs 13 residues. Germline V gene lookup returns CDR1 KGHSH and CDR2 LQKENI. For the CDR3, the DNA is TGTGCCAGCTCAACGCGGAGGGACACTGAAGCTTTCTTT. Protein: CASSTRRDTEAFF.

Written as DNA, the CDR3 is TGTGCCAGCTCACCTGGACAGAACTATGGCTACACCTTC. Its translation: CASSPGQNYGYTF. The chain combines TRBV18 with TRBJ1-2; a possible D gene is TRBD1 (6 bases). Trimming took off 3 bases at V and 2 bases at J, with 7 bases between the two ends. The CDR3 totals 13 residues. Germline V gene lookup returns CDR1 KGHSH and CDR2 LQKENI.

The rearrangement links TRBV6-2 or TRBV6-3 to TRBJ1-1, with no clear D. V was pared by 3 bases and J by 1 base, with 9 bases between. Germline CDR1 is MNHEY and CDR2 is SVGEGT. CDR3 length: 14 amino acids. The CDR3 sequence is CASSYWSSNTEAFF. The CDR3 DNA reads as TGTGCCAGCAGTTATTGGAGTTCGAACACTGAAGCTTTCTTT.

The CDR3 sequence: CASSSSGGGTDTQYF. The CDR3 region has the DNA TGTGCCAGCAGCTCCTCCGGAGGGGGCACAGATACGCAGTATTTT. The V gene is TRBV7-3, the J gene TRBJ2-3; possibly TRBD2 for D (6 bases). This CDR3 region has 15 residues. CDR1 and CDR2 from the germline V gene are SGHTA and FQGTGA. Trimming took 4 bases from V and 1 from J, leaving 12 bases between them.

The chain joins TRBV27 to TRBJ1-4, with D possibly TRBD1 on 6 matching bases. V was shortened by 5 bases and J by 4 bases, with 11 bases between the two germline ends. The germline V gene has CDR1 MNHEY and CDR2 SMNVEV (reference sequence). This CDR3 contains 14 residues. The CDR3 region is CASSPRTVNEKLFF. In DNA form, the CDR3 reads TGTGCCAGCAGTCCCCGGACAGTTAATGAAAAACTGTTTTTT.

V is TRBV10-2 and J is TRBJ2-2; 12 bases line up with TRBD2. Germline assignment: CDR1 WSHSY and CDR2 SAAADI. The trim removed 7 bases at V and 2 bases at J, leaving 11 bases unmatched. The CDR3 has 18 residues. The CDR3 here is CASIKRLAGEVNTGELFF. In DNA form, the CDR3 reads TGCGCCAGCATAAAAAGACTAGCGGGAGAAGTCAACACCGGGGAGCTGTTTTTT.

V gene TRBV13 combines with J gene TRBJ2-7; D gene uncertain. CDR1 and CDR2 (germline): PRHDT, FYEKMQ (reference sequence). There are 11 residues in the CDR3. V was cut by 4 bases and J by 3 bases, with 4 bases left in between. Here the CDR3 DNA reads TGTGCCAGCAGCTCTAACTACGAGCAGTACTTC. Translation gives CASSSNYEQYF. The variable domain in full, completed from reference TRBV13 and TRBJ2-7, reads AAGVIQSPRHLIKEKRETATLKCYPIPRHDTVYWYQQGPGQDPQFLISFYEKMQSDKGSIPDRFSAQQFSDYHSELNMSSLELGDSALYFCASSSNYEQYFGPGTRLTVT.

This chain connects TRBV4-1 to TRBJ1-2, with unresolved D. From germline, CDR1 is MGHRA and CDR2 YSYEKL. The CDR3 has 19 residues. Deletions cut 0 bases from V and 0 bases from J, with 20 bases between. CDR3 DNA: TGCGCCAGCAGCCAAGAGTCATCCCGACATCCCCGGGCTAACTATGGCTACACCTTC. Its protein product is CASSQESSRHPRANYGYTF.